These 20 T cell receptor beta chains came from one sample sequenced in a study of OX40 agonist ivuxolimab in advanced cancers. Assay: immunoSEQ multiplex PCR; the TCRdb copy retains only in-frame clones and omits some. In the table there are around 98,000 clones, 70% to 90% of which are singletons. This specimen consisted of CD4+ or CD8+ T cells sorted from blood, obtained in a trial of the OX40 agonist ivuxolimab. The receptor source for this set is an adult with an advanced solid tumor such as melanoma, head and neck, liver or kidney cancer.

Worth noting for this clone: The same CDR3 can be traced to other DNA sequences in this sample. The chain couples TRBV6-1 to TRBJ1-2; the D gene is possibly TRBD1 (5 bases). Germline lookup yields CDR1 MNHNS and CDR2 SASEGT. The germline V and J ends were trimmed by 3 bases and 5 bases, with 10 bases remaining between them. This CDR3 spans 13 amino acids. The CDR3 DNA reads TGTGCCAGCAGTGACGGGGGGAGGTATGGCTACACCTTC. Translation gives CASSDGGRYGYTF.

V and J are TRBV6-1 and TRBJ1-2; no definite D call. V gave up 5 bases and J gave up 4 bases, with 5 bases separating them. This CDR3 has 11 residues. CDR1 is MNHNS and CDR2 is SASEGT in the germline V gene. The CDR3 is CASSHSYGYTF. The CDR3 nucleotides read TGTGCCAGCAGTCATTCCTATGGCTACACCTTC.

This clone was counted between two and nine times. The chain carries TRBV19 and TRBJ2-2; TRBD1 aligns across 10 bases. The J segment lost 4 bases and the V segment lost 9 bases, leaving 8 bases of the junction unmatched. Per germline, CDR1 LNHDA and CDR2 SQIVND (reference sequence). This CDR3 region has 15 residues. The CDR3 protein is CASSSGTGATGELFF. The CDR3 DNA reads TGTGCCAGCTCATCCGGGACAGGGGCCACCGGGGAGCTGTTTTTT. Looking up the rest from reference TRBV19 and TRBJ2-2 gives the full variable domain: DGGITQSPKYLFRKEGQNVTLSCEQNLNHDAMYWYRQDPGQGLRLIYYSQIVNDFQKGDIAEGYSVSREKKESFPLTVTSAQKNPTAFYLCASSSGTGATGELFFGEGSRLTVL.

A remark on this clone: Other DNA sequences in the sample encode the same CDR3. The chain combines TRBV13 with TRBJ1-1; D is ambiguous. V lost 5 bases and J lost 6, with 10 bases in between. The V gene's germline CDR1 is PRHDT and CDR2 FYEKMQ (reference sequence). CDR3 length equals 12 residues. The CDR3, as DNA: TGTGCCAGCAGCCAAGGCCGGGCTGAAGCTTTCTTT. Translation: CASSQGRAEAFF.

CDR3: CASQGVSMGEQYF. The CDR3 DNA is TGTGCCAGTCAGGGGGTGTCCATGGGCGAGCAGTACTTC. The rearrangement links TRBV2 to TRBJ2-7, with 7 bases fitting TRBD1. There are 13 residues in the CDR3. The trim removed 9 bases at V and 6 bases at J, leaving 11 bases unmatched. Germline V lookup: CDR1 SNHLY, CDR2 FYNNEI. The complete variable domain, with remaining parts taken from reference TRBV2 and TRBJ2-7, reads EPEVTQTPSHQVTQMGQEVILRCVPISNHLYFYWYRQILGQKVEFLVSFYNNEISEKSEIFDDQFSVERPDGSNFTLKIRSTKLEDSAMYFCASQGVSMGEQYFGPGTRLTVT.

The V call is TRBV18, the J call TRBJ1-5, with D possibly TRBD1 on 5 matching bases. This CDR3 has 15 residues. Germline-derived CDR1 and CDR2 are KGHSH and LQKENI. The V and J ends lost 4 bases and 2 bases respectively, with 12 bases between them. The CDR3 sequence is CASSLGEVRNQPQHF. The DNA for the CDR3 is TGTGCCAGCTCACTGGGGGAGGTGCGCAATCAGCCCCAGCATTTT.

The chain combines TRBV2 with TRBJ1-1; 8 positions match TRBD1. The CDR3 spans 14 residues. Germline CDR1 is SNHLY and CDR2 is FYNNEI. Trimming at V came to 4 bases and at J to 5 bases, leaving 6 bases not matched to a gene. The CDR3 region is CASSGTGIGTEAFF. The CDR3 nucleotides read TGTGCCAGCAGTGGGACAGGGATCGGGACTGAAGCTTTCTTT.

The chain has TRBV7-2 and TRBJ2-5, with D unclear. CDR1 SGHTA and CDR2 FQGNSA come from the germline V gene. The CDR3 loop spans 12 amino acids. V was trimmed by 7 bases and J by 5 bases, leaving 11 bases between them. CDR3 sequence (DNA): TGTGCCAGCACGTCGAGCGACGAGACCCAGTACTTC. Translating gives CASTSSDETQYF. The complete variable domain, with remaining parts taken from reference TRBV7-2 and TRBJ2-5, reads GAGVSQSPSNKVTEKGKDVELRCDPISGHTALYWYRQSLGQGLEFLIYFQGNSAPDKSGLPSDRFSAERTGGSVSTLTIQRTQQEDSAVYLCASTSSDETQYFGPGTRLLVL.

The chain's CDR3 is CASSLGPGNNSPLHF. The DNA of the CDR3 is TGTGCCAGCAGCTTGGGGCCAGGAAACAATTCACCCCTCCACTTT. The chain combines TRBV5-6 with TRBJ1-6; D gene ambiguous. The CDR3 has 15 amino acids. The V gene lost 0 bases and the J gene lost 7 bases, with 11 bases spanning the gap. The V gene's germline CDR1 is SGHDT and CDR2 YYEEEE.

This chain links TRBV10-3 with TRBJ1-2; 7 bases are shared with TRBD1. From germline, CDR1 is ENHRY and CDR2 SYGVKD. This CDR3 is 13 amino acids long. V shed 7 bases and J 6 bases; nucleotides not matched to a gene: 8. For the CDR3, the DNA is TGTGCCATCACCACGGGACAGAACAATGGCTACACCTTC. Its protein is CAITTGQNNGYTF.

For this clone: The same CDR3 arises from other DNA sequences in this sample as well. This chain links TRBV15 with TRBJ2-7, with 12 bases that match TRBD1. The V segment lost 5 bases and the J segment 4 bases; nucleotides outside the gene matches: 3. Germline CDR1 reads LNHNV; CDR2 reads YYDKDF (reference sequence). The CDR3 runs to 14 residues. CDR3 sequence reads: CATSRDRGLYEQYF. The CDR3 coding sequence is TGTGCCACCAGCCGGGACAGGGGGCTTTACGAGCAGTACTTC.

In this sample, this clone turned up a few times. V usage is TRBV7-2 and J usage is TRBJ2-5; D is tentatively TRBD1 or TRBD2 (7 bases each). V was cut by 5 bases and J by 5 bases, with 21 bases left in between. In germline, CDR1 is SGHTA, CDR2 FQGNSA. The CDR3 spans 16 residues. In DNA, the CDR3 is TGTGCCAGCAGCCGGGGGGCAGGGGGAAGGTATGAGACCCAGTACTTC. It translates to CASSRGAGGRYETQYF.

The chain couples TRBV18 to TRBJ2-3; no clear D. CDR3 size: 12 residues. Per the germline V gene, CDR1 is KGHSH and CDR2 is LQKENI. The V end lost 6 bases, the J end lost 3 bases, and 7 bases lay between the germline ends. The CDR3 DNA sequence: TGTGCCAGCTCCCCAGTTACAGATACGCAGTATTTT. Its translation is CASSPVTDTQYF.

The chain combines TRBV6-5 with TRBJ1-5, with D hard to call. The CDR3 runs 15 residues. CDR1 MNHEY and CDR2 SVGAGI come from the germline V gene. V lost 6 bases, J lost 0 bases, and 12 bases lay in between. The CDR3 reads CASSPGPHSNQPQHF. As DNA, the CDR3 is TGTGCCAGCAGCCCTGGGCCGCATAGCAATCAGCCCCAGCATTTT.

The chain combines TRBV4-1 with TRBJ1-2; D gene ambiguous. Trimming cost V 0 bases and J 11 bases, with 13 bases left between them. This CDR3 region has 13 residues. The V gene's germline CDR1 is MGHRA and CDR2 YSYEKL. The CDR3 DNA follows: TGCGCCAGCAGCCAAGAAATGGGCAGCTCATACACCTTC. It encodes CASSQEMGSSYTF.

The rearrangement uses TRBV7-6 and TRBJ2-7; TRBD2 matches 10 bases. The V segment lost 5 bases and the J segment 4 bases; nucleotides outside the gene matches: 5. This CDR3 contains 14 residues. From germline, CDR1 is SGHVS and CDR2 FNYEAQ. CDR3 DNA sequence: TGTGCCAGCAGCCAGCGGGGGGGTTTGTACGAGCAGTACTTC. Its protein product is CASSQRGGLYEQYF.

The chain links TRBV6-5 to TRBJ1-2; no reliable D call. V lost 3 bases and J 0 bases, leaving 8 bases between the germline ends. The CDR3 totals 14 residues. Germline V gene lookup returns CDR1 MNHEY and CDR2 SVGAGI. The CDR3, as DNA: TGTGCCAGCAGTTATGGCCAGGCTAACTATGGCTACACCTTC. Translating gives CASSYGQANYGYTF.

The J gene is TRBJ1-5, the V gene TRBV7-3; D unresolved. Germline CDR1 SGHTA, CDR2 FQGTGA. With 2 bases removed from V and 6 bases from J, the gap between germline ends came to 8 bases. This CDR3 is built from 13 residues. The CDR3 reads CASSLASGQPQHF. CDR3 DNA: TGTGCCAGCAGCTTAGCGTCTGGTCAGCCCCAGCATTTT.

The chain carries TRBV15 and TRBJ2-2, with TRBD2 as a possible D gene (5 bases). The CDR3 totals 14 residues. Trimming pared 8 bases from V and 0 bases from J, leaving 10 bases between. The germline V gene has CDR1 LNHNV and CDR2 YYDKDF (reference sequence). The CDR3 loop is CATGRVTNTGELFF. CDR3 nucleotides: TGTGCCACCGGGAGAGTAACGAACACCGGGGAGCTGTTTTTT.

The chain has TRBV10-3 and TRBJ1-1, with TRBD1 matching 8 bases. The germline gives CDR1 ENHRY, CDR2 SYGVKD. The ends lost 2 bases at V and 0 bases at J; junction bases unmatched: 5. The CDR3 covers 16 residues. CDR3 sequence reads: CAISEKGDRMNTEAFF. CDR3 bases: TGTGCCATCAGTGAGAAAGGGGACAGGATGAACACTGAAGCTTTCTTT.